These 18 T cell receptor beta chains came from one sample sequenced in a study of breast tumors, draining lymph nodes, adjacent tissues. TCRdb used MiXCR to reprocess the multiplex PCR reads, holding one entry per CDR3 protein. The sample consists of approximately 300,000 distinct CDR3 sequences, around 30% of them appearing once. Samples came from axillary lymph nodes draining the breast cancer. Sequenced sample: axillary lymph node tissue. These receptor sequences come from a female donor with breast cancer. Some clones in this sample may be carry-over from other donors' samples.

This clonotype was recorded at least ten times. The J gene is TRBJ2-2, the V gene TRBV11-2; 8 nucleotides match TRBD1. CDR1 is SGHAT, CDR2 FQNNGV, per germline. The V segment lost 4 bases and the J segment 0 bases; nucleotides outside the gene matches: 4. There are 16 residues in the CDR3. The CDR3 loop reads CASSWLQGANTGELFF. The CDR3 bases are TGTGCCAGCAGCTGGCTACAGGGGGCGAACACCGGGGAGCTGTTTTTT.

This clonotype was counted at least ten times. The gene calls are TRBV4-1 and TRBJ2-7, with 7 nucleotides matching TRBD2. The trim removed 1 base at V and 8 bases at J, leaving 11 bases unmatched. CDR1 MGHRA and CDR2 YSYEKL come from the germline V gene. The CDR3 sequence is 15 residues long. CDR3 coding DNA: TGCGCCAGCAGCCAAGGAGCGGGAACTACGATACAGCAGTACTTC. Amino acid sequence: CASSQGAGTTIQQYF.

This clonotype was recorded at least ten times. The rearrangement links TRBV20-1 to TRBJ1-4, with a tentative D call TRBD1 (6 bases). The V gene's germline CDR1 is DFQATT and CDR2 SNEGSKA (reference sequence). V was cut by 5 bases and J by 7 bases, with 14 bases left in between. The CDR3 totals 13 residues. For the CDR3, the DNA is TGCAGTGCTGAACAGGGAATGCGTGAAAAACTGTTTTTT. Its translation: CSAEQGMREKLFF.

Worth noting for this clonotype: This clone may be a read error of a much larger clone one base away. The rearrangement links TRBV2 to TRBJ2-1; 7 bases agree with TRBD2. Germline V gene data show CDR1 as SNHLY and CDR2 as FYNNEI. This CDR3 is 19 amino acids long. The CDR3 reads CASSYSIRGGRKLDNEQLF. DNA for the CDR3: TGTGCCAGCAGTTACTCGATTCGGGGCGGGAGAAAGCTGGACAATGAGCAGCTCTTC.

This clonotype showed up just a few times. The chain combines TRBV6-1 with TRBJ1-2, with D possibly being TRBD1 (5 bases). V lost 7 bases, J lost 5 bases, and 17 bases lay in between. Looked up from germline, CDR1 is MNHNS and CDR2 is SASEGT. This CDR3 is 14 amino acids long. CDR3 loop: CASTLDTVSYGYTF. The CDR3 DNA is TGTGCCAGCACCCTGGACACGGTCTCGTATGGCTACACCTTC.

This clonotype was counted at least ten times. The V and J genes are TRBV10-3 and TRBJ2-7; maybe TRBD1 (6 bases). With 5 bases removed from V and 3 bases from J, the gap between germline ends came to 11 bases. The CDR3 is 13 residues long. The germline V gene has CDR1 ENHRY and CDR2 SYGVKD. In DNA form, the CDR3 reads TGTGCCATCAGTCCCCGACAGGTCTACGAGCAGTACTTC. The encoded protein is CAISPRQVYEQYF.

The genes are TRBV11-2 and TRBJ2-6; possible D gene TRBD2, 6 bases. Trimming took off 1 base at V and 0 bases at J, with 10 bases between the two ends. The CDR3 runs 17 residues. Germline V gives CDR1 SGHAT, CDR2 FQNNGV. The CDR3 DNA reads TGTGCCAGCAGCTTAGTCGGGAGAGGCTCTGGGGCCAACGTCCTGACTTTC. Encoded protein: CASSLVGRGSGANVLTF.

This clonotype occurred many times. The chain has TRBV10-2 and TRBJ2-7; 11 nucleotides align to TRBD2. This CDR3 has 16 amino acids. Germline CDR1 WSHSY, CDR2 SAAADI. The ends lost 7 bases at V and 2 bases at J; junction bases unmatched: 10. The CDR3 region is CASKTTSGAGAYEQYF. Written as DNA, the CDR3 is TGCGCCAGCAAAACGACTAGCGGGGCGGGTGCCTACGAGCAGTACTTC.

In its sample, this clonotype was seen a few times. The chain uses TRBV27 and TRBJ2-7; perhaps TRBD1 as D (6 bases). CDR1 and CDR2 from the germline V gene are MNHEY and SMNVEV (reference sequence). Trimming stripped 5 bases from V and 7 bases from J, with 15 bases between. The CDR3 has 13 amino acids. The CDR3 here is CASSPWTVGEQYF. The CDR3 DNA reads TGTGCCAGCAGTCCCTGGACAGTCGGAGAGCAGTACTTC.

This clonotype occurred a few times. The CDR3 DNA reads as TGTGCCAGCAGCGTAGGGGGTGATAGCAATCAGCCCCAGCATTTT. It yields the protein CASSVGGDSNQPQHF. The V call is TRBV9, the J call TRBJ1-5, with D uncertain. The V gene lost 0 bases and the J gene lost 0 bases, with 7 bases spanning the gap. This CDR3 has 15 residues. The germline V gene has CDR1 SGDLS and CDR2 YYNGEE. Drawing the rest from reference TRBV9 and TRBJ1-5, the complete variable domain is DSGVTQTPKHLITATGQRVTLRCSPRSGDLSVYWYQQSLDQGLQFLIQYYNGEERAKGNILERFSAQQFPDLHSELNLSSLELGDSALYFCASSVGGDSNQPQHFGDGTRLSIL.

This clonotype was seen many times. The V and J genes are TRBV7-8 and TRBJ1-2; the match to TRBD1 covers 8 bases. Germline V gene sequence: CDR1 SGHVS, CDR2 FQNEAQ. This CDR3 has 18 amino acids. The V gene end was trimmed by 4 bases and the J gene end by 2 bases; junction bases not matched to a gene: 15. The CDR3 bases are TGTGCCAGCAGCTCTTATAGGGGGGAGACAGGGGCCAACTATGGCTACACCTTC. Protein product: CASSSYRGETGANYGYTF.

This chain connects TRBV27 to TRBJ2-2; 7 bases fit TRBD1. Germline assignment: CDR1 MNHEY and CDR2 SMNVEV (reference sequence). This CDR3 contains 16 residues. J gave up 4 bases and V 6 bases, and 11 bases lay outside the gene matches. CDR3 residues: CASSLTGQLITGELFF. CDR3 sequence (DNA): TGTGCCAGCAGCCTAACGGGACAGTTAATCACCGGGGAGCTGTTTTTT.

V is TRBV18 and J is TRBJ2-7; D ambiguous. The CDR3 is 14 amino acids. The V and J ends lost 3 bases and 2 bases respectively, with 11 bases between them. CDR1 and CDR2 from the germline V gene are KGHSH and LQKENI. The CDR3 DNA reads TGTGCCAGCTCACCCAAGGGTGGCACCTACGAGCAGTACTTC. It codes for CASSPKGGTYEQYF.

To note about this clonotype: Just one base apart from a much larger clone, this may be a read error. The CDR3 DNA reads TGCAGTGCTAATCGCCCGGGACTAGCGGCGAATGAGCAGTTCTTC. The encoded protein is CSANRPGLAANEQFF. V is TRBV20-1 and J is TRBJ2-1, with 11 bases lining up with TRBD2. Germline lookup yields CDR1 DFQATT and CDR2 SNEGSKA (reference sequence). With V trimmed by 4 bases and J by 7 bases, 9 bases remained unmatched. CDR3 length: 15 amino acids.

This clonotype is a singleton in its sample. Compared with germline, one end of the junction differs, possibly owing to a read error. The chain combines TRBV5-1 with TRBJ2-1; a weak D match, TRBD1 (5 bases). Germline loops: CDR1 SGHRS, CDR2 YFSETQ. The CDR3 has 14 amino acids. CDR3 sequence (DNA): TGCGCCAGCACACGAGAATTACAAGGGGATGAGCAGTTCTTT. Its translation is CASTRELQGDEQFF. The full variable domain, its missing parts supplied by reference TRBV5-1 and TRBJ2-1, is KAGVTQTPRYLIKTRGQQVTLSCSPISGHRSVSWYQQTPGQGLQFLFEYFSETQRNKGNFPGRFSGRQFSNSRSEMNVSTLELGDSALYLCASTRELQGDEQFFGPGTRLTVL.

This clonotype was counted many times. V usage is TRBV6-5 and J usage is TRBJ2-7, with TRBD2 as a possible D gene (6 bases). Germline CDR1 and CDR2: MNHEY and SVGAGI. This CDR3 has 15 residues. Trimming took 6 bases from V and 3 from J, leaving 18 bases between them. The CDR3 protein is CASRASENPFYEQYF. The CDR3 DNA sequence: TGTGCCAGCAGGGCTAGCGAGAACCCTTTCTACGAGCAGTACTTC.

V and J are TRBV27 and TRBJ1-1; unclear D gene. The V end lost 5 bases, the J end lost 1 base, and 11 bases lay between the germline ends. This CDR3 spans 14 amino acids. Germline V gives CDR1 MNHEY, CDR2 SMNVEV (reference sequence). The CDR3 loop reads CASSPSKANTEAFF. Here the CDR3 DNA reads TGTGCCAGCAGTCCCAGTAAGGCGAACACTGAAGCTTTCTTT.

This clonotype appeared many times. This chain connects TRBV15 to TRBJ2-2; maybe TRBD2 (6 bases). The V gene lost 3 bases and the J gene lost 1 base, with 6 bases spanning the gap. Germline V gene lookup returns CDR1 LNHNV and CDR2 YYDKDF (reference sequence). CDR3 size: 14 residues. CDR3 DNA: TGTGCCACCAGCAGGGGGGGGAACACCGGGGAGCTGTTTTTT. Its translation: CATSRGGNTGELFF.